This TCR beta chain originates from a study of T cells after yellow fever vaccination. Findings of the study overall: FACS-sorted repertoires might harbor abundant contaminating clonotypes from the bulk population. Reappearance after the booster was observed for most primary-vaccination clones (roughly 97% CD4, over 70% CD8).

From the 5' RACE reads, TCRdb called clonotypes with MiXCR, one entry per CDR3 protein. The table shows some 320,000 distinct CDR3 sequences, with roughly 10% occurring only once. Note on this clonotype: The antigen is unknown.

CDR3 length equals 14 residues. Germline assignment: CDR1 KGHSH and CDR2 LQKENI. Trimming removed 2 bases from V and 12 bases from J, with 19 bases in between. The TCR comes from a man younger than 35 who received the YFV17D yellow fever vaccine. The chain couples TRBV18 to TRBJ1-2; no clear D. The input for sequencing was CD4+ T cells sorted from PBMCs, taken 45 days after the yellow fever booster vaccination. This CDR3 is CASSPAFESSGHTF. The CDR3 DNA sequence: TGTGCCAGCTCACCAGCGTTTGAGTCGTCAGGCCACACCTTC.